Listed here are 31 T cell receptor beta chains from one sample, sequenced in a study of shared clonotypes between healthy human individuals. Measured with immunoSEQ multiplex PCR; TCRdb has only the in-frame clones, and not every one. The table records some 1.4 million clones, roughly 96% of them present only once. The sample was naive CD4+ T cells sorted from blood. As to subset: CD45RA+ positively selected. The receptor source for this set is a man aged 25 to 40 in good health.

The CDR3 is CASSRGQSGRARYNEQFF. Written as DNA, the CDR3 is TGCGCCAGCAGCCGCGGACAGAGCGGGAGGGCCAGGTACAATGAGCAGTTCTTC. The J gene is TRBJ2-1, the V gene TRBV5-1; 10 nucleotides align to TRBD2. This CDR3 spans 18 amino acids. Trimming at V came to 4 bases and at J to 4 bases, leaving 14 bases not matched to a gene. Germline V gene sequence: CDR1 SGHRS, CDR2 YFSETQ.

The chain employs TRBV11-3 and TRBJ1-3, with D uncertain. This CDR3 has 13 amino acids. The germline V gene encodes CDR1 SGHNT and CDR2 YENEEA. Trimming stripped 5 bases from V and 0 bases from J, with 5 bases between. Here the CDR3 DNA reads TGTGCCAGCAGCGGAGGCTCTGGAAACACCATATATTTT. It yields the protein CASSGGSGNTIYF.

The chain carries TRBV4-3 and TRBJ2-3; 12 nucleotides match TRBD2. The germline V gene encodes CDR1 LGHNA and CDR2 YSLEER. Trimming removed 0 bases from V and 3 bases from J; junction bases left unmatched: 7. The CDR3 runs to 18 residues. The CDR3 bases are TGCGCCAGCAGCCAAGAAAATCTAGCGGGAGGGCCAACAGATACGCAGTATTTT. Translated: CASSQENLAGGPTDTQYF.

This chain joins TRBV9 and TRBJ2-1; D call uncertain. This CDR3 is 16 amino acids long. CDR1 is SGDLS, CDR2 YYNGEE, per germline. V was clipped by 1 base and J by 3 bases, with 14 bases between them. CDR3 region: CASSVLGSDLYNEQFF. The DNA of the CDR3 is TGTGCCAGCAGCGTACTCGGCTCGGACCTCTACAATGAGCAGTTCTTC.

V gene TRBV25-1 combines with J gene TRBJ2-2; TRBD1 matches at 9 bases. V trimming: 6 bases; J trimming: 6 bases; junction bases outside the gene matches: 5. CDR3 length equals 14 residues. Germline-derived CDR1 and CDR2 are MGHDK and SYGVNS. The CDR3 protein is CASRQQGAPGELFF. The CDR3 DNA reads TGTGCCAGCAGACAACAGGGGGCCCCCGGGGAGCTGTTTTTT.

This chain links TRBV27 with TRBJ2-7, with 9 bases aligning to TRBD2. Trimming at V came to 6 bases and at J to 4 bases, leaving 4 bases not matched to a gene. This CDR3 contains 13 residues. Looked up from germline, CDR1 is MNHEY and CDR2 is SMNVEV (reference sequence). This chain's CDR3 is CASRTSGMYEQYF. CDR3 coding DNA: TGTGCCAGCAGGACTAGCGGAATGTACGAGCAGTACTTC.

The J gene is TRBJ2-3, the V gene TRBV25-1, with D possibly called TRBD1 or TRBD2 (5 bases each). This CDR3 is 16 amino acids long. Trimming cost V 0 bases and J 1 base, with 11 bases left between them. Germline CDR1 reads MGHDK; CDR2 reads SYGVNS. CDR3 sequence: CASSEYGPGRTDTQYF. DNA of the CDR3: TGTGCCAGCAGTGAATACGGCCCGGGGCGCACAGATACGCAGTATTTT. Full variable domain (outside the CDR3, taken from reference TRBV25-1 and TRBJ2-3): EADIYQTPRYLVIGTGKKITLECSQTMGHDKMYWYQQDPGMELHLIHYSYGVNSTEKGDLSSESTVSRIRTEHFPLTLESARPSHTSQYLCASSEYGPGRTDTQYFGPGTRLTVL.

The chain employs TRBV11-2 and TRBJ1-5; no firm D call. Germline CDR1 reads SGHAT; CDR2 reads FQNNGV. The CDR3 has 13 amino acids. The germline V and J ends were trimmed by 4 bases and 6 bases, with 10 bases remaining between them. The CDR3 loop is CASSSRGSQPQHF. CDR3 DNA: TGTGCCAGCAGCTCTCGAGGTAGTCAGCCCCAGCATTTT.

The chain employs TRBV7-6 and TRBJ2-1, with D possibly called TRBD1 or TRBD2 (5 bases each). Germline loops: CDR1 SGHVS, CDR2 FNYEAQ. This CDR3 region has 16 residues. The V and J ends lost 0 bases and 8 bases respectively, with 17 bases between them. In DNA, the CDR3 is TGTGCCAGCAGCTTAGCGATTAGGGGTGGGGACGATGAGCAGTTCTTC. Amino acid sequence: CASSLAIRGGDDEQFF.

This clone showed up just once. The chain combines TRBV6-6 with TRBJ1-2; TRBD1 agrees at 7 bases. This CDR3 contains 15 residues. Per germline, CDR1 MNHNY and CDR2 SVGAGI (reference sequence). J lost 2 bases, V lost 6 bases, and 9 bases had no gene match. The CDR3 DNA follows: TGTGCCAGCAGACCCCATGACAGGGACAACTATGGCTACACCTTC. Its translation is CASRPHDRDNYGYTF.

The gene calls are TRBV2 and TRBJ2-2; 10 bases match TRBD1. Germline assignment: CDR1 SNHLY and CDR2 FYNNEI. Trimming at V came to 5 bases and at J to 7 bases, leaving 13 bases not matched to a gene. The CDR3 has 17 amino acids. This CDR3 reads CASSSGTGEIIGGELFF. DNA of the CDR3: TGTGCCAGCAGTTCCGGGACAGGGGAAATAATTGGCGGGGAGCTGTTTTTT.

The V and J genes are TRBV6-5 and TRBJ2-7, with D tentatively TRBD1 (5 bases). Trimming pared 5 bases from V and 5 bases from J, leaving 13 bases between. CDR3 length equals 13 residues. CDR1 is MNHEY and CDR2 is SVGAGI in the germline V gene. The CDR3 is CASSSQGVNEQYF. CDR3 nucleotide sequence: TGTGCCAGCAGTAGTCAGGGCGTCAACGAGCAGTACTTC.

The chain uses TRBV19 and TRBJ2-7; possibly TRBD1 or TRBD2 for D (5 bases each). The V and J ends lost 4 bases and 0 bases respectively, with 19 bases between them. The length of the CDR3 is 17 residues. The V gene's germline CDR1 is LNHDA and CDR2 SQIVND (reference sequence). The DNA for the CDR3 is TGTGCCAGTAGTAACCCCGTGAGGAGCGGACACTCCTACGAGCAGTACTTC. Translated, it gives CASSNPVRSGHSYEQYF.

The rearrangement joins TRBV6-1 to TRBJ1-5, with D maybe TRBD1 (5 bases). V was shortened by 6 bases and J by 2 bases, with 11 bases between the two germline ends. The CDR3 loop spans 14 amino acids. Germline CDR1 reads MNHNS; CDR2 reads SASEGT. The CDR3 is CASRGPGGNQPQHF. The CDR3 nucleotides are TGTGCCAGCAGGGGGCCTGGCGGCAATCAGCCCCAGCATTTT.

The CDR3 region is CASSYAGGPDTQYF. CDR3 in DNA: TGTGCCAGCAGTTACGCAGGGGGGCCCGATACGCAGTATTTT. The chain couples TRBV6-5 to TRBJ2-3, with D tentatively TRBD1 (7 bases). CDR1 and CDR2 from the germline V gene are MNHEY and SVGAGI. Trimming took 2 bases from V and 6 from J, leaving 12 bases between them. The CDR3 totals 14 residues.

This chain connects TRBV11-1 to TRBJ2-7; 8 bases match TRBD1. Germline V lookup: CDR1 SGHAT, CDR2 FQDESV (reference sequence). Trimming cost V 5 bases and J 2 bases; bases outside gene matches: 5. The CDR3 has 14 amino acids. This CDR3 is CASSRTGQAYEQYF. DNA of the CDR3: TGTGCCAGCAGCCGGACAGGGCAGGCCTACGAGCAGTACTTC.

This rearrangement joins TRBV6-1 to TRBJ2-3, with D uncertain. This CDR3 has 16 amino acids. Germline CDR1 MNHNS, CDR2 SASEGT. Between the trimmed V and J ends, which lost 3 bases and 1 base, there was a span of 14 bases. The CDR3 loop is CASSDYRRTGTDTQYF. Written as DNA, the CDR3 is TGTGCCAGCAGTGACTATCGGCGAACCGGCACAGATACGCAGTATTTT.

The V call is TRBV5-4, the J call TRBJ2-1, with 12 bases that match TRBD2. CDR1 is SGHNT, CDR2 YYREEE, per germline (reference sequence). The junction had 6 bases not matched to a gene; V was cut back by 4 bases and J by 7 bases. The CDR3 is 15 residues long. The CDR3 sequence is CASSRTGTSGNEQFF. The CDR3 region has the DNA TGTGCCAGCAGCCGTACCGGGACTAGCGGGAATGAGCAGTTCTTC. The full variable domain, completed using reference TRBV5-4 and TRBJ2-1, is ETGVTQSPTHLIKTRGQQVTLRCSSQSGHNTVSWYQQALGQGPQFIFQYYREEENGRGNFPPRFSGLQFPNYSSELNVNALELDDSALYLCASSRTGTSGNEQFFGPGTRLTVL.

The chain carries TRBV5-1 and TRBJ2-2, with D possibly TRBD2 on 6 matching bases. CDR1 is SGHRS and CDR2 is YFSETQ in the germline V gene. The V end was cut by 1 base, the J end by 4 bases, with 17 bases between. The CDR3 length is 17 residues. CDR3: CASSLIGGATGTGELFF. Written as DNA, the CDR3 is TGCGCCAGCAGCTTGATCGGCGGGGCTACGGGCACCGGGGAGCTGTTTTTT. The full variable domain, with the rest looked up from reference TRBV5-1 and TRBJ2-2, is KAGVTQTPRYLIKTRGQQVTLSCSPISGHRSVSWYQQTPGQGLQFLFEYFSETQRNKGNFPGRFSGRQFSNSRSEMNVSTLELGDSALYLCASSLIGGATGTGELFFGEGSRLTVL.

CDR3 region: CASSDPTGGYGYTF. The DNA for the CDR3 is TGTGCCAGCAGCGACCCGACAGGGGGCTATGGCTACACCTTC. The genes are TRBV9 and TRBJ1-2; 9 bases agree with TRBD1. Germline trimming cut 3 bases from V and 4 bases from J; bases unmatched to any gene: 4. This CDR3 region has 14 residues. Per germline, CDR1 SGDLS and CDR2 YYNGEE.

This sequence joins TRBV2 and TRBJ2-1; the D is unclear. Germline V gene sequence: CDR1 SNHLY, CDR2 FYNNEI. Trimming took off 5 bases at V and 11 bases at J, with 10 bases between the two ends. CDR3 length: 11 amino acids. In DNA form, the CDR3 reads TGTGCCAGCAGTCAGGTCGCGAAGCAGTTCTTC. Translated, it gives CASSQVAKQFF.

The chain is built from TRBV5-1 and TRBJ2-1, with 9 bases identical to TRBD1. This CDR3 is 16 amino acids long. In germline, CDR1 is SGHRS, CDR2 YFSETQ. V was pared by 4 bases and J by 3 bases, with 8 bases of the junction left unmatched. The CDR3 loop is CASSIVTGGGYNEQFF. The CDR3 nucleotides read TGCGCCAGCAGCATCGTTACAGGGGGCGGCTACAATGAGCAGTTCTTC. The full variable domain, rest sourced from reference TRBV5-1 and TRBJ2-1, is KAGVTQTPRYLIKTRGQQVTLSCSPISGHRSVSWYQQTPGQGLQFLFEYFSETQRNKGNFPGRFSGRQFSNSRSEMNVSTLELGDSALYLCASSIVTGGGYNEQFFGPGTRLTVL.

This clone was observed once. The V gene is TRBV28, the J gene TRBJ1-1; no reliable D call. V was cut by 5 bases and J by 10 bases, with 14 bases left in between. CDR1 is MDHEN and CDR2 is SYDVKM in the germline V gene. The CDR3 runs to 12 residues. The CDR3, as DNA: TGTGCCAGCAGTGCCTACCCCGGTGGAGCTTTCTTT. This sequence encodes CASSAYPGGAFF.

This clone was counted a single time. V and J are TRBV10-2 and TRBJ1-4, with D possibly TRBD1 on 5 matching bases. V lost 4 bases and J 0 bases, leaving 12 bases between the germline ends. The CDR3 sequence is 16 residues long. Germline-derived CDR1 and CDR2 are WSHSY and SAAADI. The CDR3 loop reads CASSVTGLATNEKLFF. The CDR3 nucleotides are TGCGCCAGCAGTGTGACGGGGCTCGCAACTAATGAAAAACTGTTTTTT.

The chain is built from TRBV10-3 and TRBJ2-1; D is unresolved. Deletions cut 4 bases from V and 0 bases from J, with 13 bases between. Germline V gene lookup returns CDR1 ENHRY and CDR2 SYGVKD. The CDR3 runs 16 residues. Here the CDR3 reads CAISGQYGGSYNEQFF. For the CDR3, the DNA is TGTGCCATCAGTGGGCAATACGGCGGCTCCTACAATGAGCAGTTCTTC.

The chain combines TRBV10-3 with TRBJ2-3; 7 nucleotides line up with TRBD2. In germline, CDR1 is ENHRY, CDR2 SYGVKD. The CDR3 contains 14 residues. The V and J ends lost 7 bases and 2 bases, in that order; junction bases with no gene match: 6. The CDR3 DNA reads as TGTGCCATCACCGCGGGGAGGGACACAGATACGCAGTATTTT. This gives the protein CAITAGRDTDTQYF.

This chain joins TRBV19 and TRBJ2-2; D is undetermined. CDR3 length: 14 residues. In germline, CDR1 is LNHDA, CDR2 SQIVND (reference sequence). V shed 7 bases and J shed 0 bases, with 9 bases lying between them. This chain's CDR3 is CASNTRPNTGELFF. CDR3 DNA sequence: TGTGCCAGTAATACCCGCCCGAACACCGGGGAGCTGTTTTTT.

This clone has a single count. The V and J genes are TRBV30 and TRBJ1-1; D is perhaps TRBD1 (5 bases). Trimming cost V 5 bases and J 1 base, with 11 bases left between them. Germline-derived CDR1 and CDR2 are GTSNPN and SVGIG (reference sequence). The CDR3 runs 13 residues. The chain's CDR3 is CAWATQGNTEAFF. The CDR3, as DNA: TGTGCCTGGGCGACCCAGGGGAACACTGAAGCTTTCTTT.

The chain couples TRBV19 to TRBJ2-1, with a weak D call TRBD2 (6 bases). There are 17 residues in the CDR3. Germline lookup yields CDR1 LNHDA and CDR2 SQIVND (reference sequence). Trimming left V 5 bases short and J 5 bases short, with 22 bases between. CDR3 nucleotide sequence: TGTGCCAGTAGTCCTAGACTAGGCCCGGCATTTAACAATGAGCAGTTCTTC. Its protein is CASSPRLGPAFNNEQFF. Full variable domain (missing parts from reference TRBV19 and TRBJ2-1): DGGITQSPKYLFRKEGQNVTLSCEQNLNHDAMYWYRQDPGQGLRLIYYSQIVNDFQKGDIAEGYSVSREKKESFPLTVTSAQKNPTAFYLCASSPRLGPAFNNEQFFGPGTRLTVL.

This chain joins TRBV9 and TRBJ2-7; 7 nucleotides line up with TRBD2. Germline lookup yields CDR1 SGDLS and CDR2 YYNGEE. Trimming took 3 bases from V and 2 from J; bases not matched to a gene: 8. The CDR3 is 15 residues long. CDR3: CASSAGTTDTYEQYF. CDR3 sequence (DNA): TGTGCCAGCAGCGCCGGGACTACCGATACCTACGAGCAGTACTTC.

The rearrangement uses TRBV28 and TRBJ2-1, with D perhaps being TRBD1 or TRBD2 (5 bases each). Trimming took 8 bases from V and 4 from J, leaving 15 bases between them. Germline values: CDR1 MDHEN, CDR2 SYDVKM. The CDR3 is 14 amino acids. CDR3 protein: CASQGYGLYNEQFF. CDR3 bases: TGTGCCAGCCAGGGCTATGGACTGTACAATGAGCAGTTCTTC.